Presented here are 12 T cell receptor beta chains from one specimen sequenced in a study of shared clonotypes between healthy human individuals. TCRdb keeps only in-frame clones here, not all; method: immunoSEQ multiplex PCR. The sample holds 2,100,000 or so clones, more than 90% seen once. Sequenced: naive CD4+ T cells sorted from blood. Regarding subset: CD45RA+ positively selected. Source of these receptors: a man between 18 and 29 years old in good health.

The chain employs TRBV7-6 and TRBJ2-5, with 7 bases fitting TRBD1. V shed 0 bases and J 4 bases; nucleotides not matched to a gene: 5. The CDR3 sequence is 15 residues long. The germline V gene encodes CDR1 SGHVS and CDR2 FNYEAQ. The CDR3 coding sequence is TGTGCCAGCAGCTTAGCCACAGGGGTGGGAGAGACCCAGTACTTC. It is translated as CASSLATGVGETQYF.

Concerning this clone itself: Other DNA sequences from this sample encode an identical CDR3 as well. The gene calls are TRBV18 and TRBJ2-7; no definite D call. The CDR3 is 12 amino acids. Germline CDR1 and CDR2: KGHSH and LQKENI. The V and J ends lost 3 bases and 1 base respectively, with 4 bases between them. The CDR3, as DNA: TGTGCCAGCTCACCGGGGTCCTACGAGCAGTACTTC. Translating it yields CASSPGSYEQYF. The full variable domain, completed using reference TRBV18 and TRBJ2-7, is NAGVMQNPRHLVRRRGQEARLRCSPMKGHSHVYWYRQLPEEGLKFMVYLQKENIIDESGMPKERFSAEFPKEGPSILRIQQVVRGDSAAYFCASSPGSYEQYFGPGTRLTVT.

This sequence joins TRBV7-3 and TRBJ2-7; TRBD1 is a possible D gene (6 bases). V lost 2 bases to trimming and J lost 6 bases, with 11 bases between them. The CDR3 spans 13 residues. Germline V gene data show CDR1 as SGHTA and CDR2 as FQGTGA. The chain's CDR3 is CASSLSAGAEQYF. CDR3 nucleotides: TGTGCCAGCAGCTTATCGGCAGGGGCCGAGCAGTACTTC. Complete variable domain (other parts from reference TRBV7-3 and TRBJ2-7): GAGVSQTPSNKVTEKGKYVELRCDPISGHTALYWYRQSLGQGPEFLIYFQGTGAADDSGLPNDRFFAVRPEGSVSTLKIQRTERGDSAVYLCASSLSAGAEQYFGPGTRLTVT.

The CDR3 nucleotides are TGTGCCAGCAGTGAACAGGGGAAGACCCAGTACTTC. This sequence encodes CASSEQGKTQYF. This chain connects TRBV2 to TRBJ2-5; tentative D call: TRBD1 (6 bases). The CDR3 loop spans 12 amino acids. CDR1 is SNHLY and CDR2 is FYNNEI in the germline V gene. V lost 2 bases and J 6 bases, leaving 7 bases between the germline ends.

Only one count was recorded for this clone. One junction end disagrees with the germline gene, perhaps due to a read error. This chain links TRBV5-1 with TRBJ2-2; 8 nucleotides agree with TRBD1. The CDR3 is 15 residues long. The germline V gene has CDR1 SGHRS and CDR2 YFSETQ. DNA for the CDR3: TGCGCCAGCAGCTTGGGGACAGGGACCACCGGGGAACTGTTTTTT. It is translated as CASSLGTGTTGELFF.

This chain connects TRBV7-2 to TRBJ2-7, with D maybe TRBD2 (6 bases). This CDR3 comprises 17 residues. Germline assignment: CDR1 SGHTA and CDR2 FQGNSA. Trimming pared 4 bases from V and 7 bases from J, leaving 26 bases between. CDR3 in DNA: TGTGCCAGCAGCTACGCCGCGGGGATGCCGGCAGGAGGAGAGCAGTACTTC. This translates into CASSYAAGMPAGGEQYF.

The genes are TRBV10-2 and TRBJ2-7, with D possibly matching TRBD1 (5 bases). The V gene's germline CDR1 is WSHSY and CDR2 SAAADI. Trimming pared 0 bases from V and 6 bases from J, leaving 15 bases between. The CDR3 covers 15 residues. CDR3 nucleotide sequence: TGCGCCAGCAGTGAGTCGATTGGCTCAGGGCTCGAGCAGTACTTC. Protein: CASSESIGSGLEQYF.

The J gene is TRBJ1-2, the V gene TRBV18; D is unresolved. CDR1 KGHSH and CDR2 LQKENI come from the germline V gene. The CDR3 is 16 residues long. Trimming removed 1 base at V and 6 bases at J, with 18 bases between. This CDR3 is CASSPLGISLEDGYTF. The CDR3 DNA reads as TGTGCCAGCTCACCACTGGGGATCTCCCTAGAGGATGGCTACACCTTC.

The genes are TRBV5-4 and TRBJ2-7, with D perhaps being TRBD1 or TRBD2 (5 bases each). V was cut by 4 bases and J by 0 bases, with 14 bases left in between. The CDR3 runs 15 residues. Germline V gives CDR1 SGHNT, CDR2 YYREEE (reference sequence). CDR3 sequence reads: CASSPRGGPSYEQYF. The CDR3 DNA follows: TGTGCCAGCAGCCCAAGGGGCGGGCCCTCCTACGAGCAGTACTTC.

This chain joins TRBV11-2 and TRBJ1-5; TRBD1 matches at 8 bases. From germline, CDR1 is SGHAT and CDR2 FQNNGV. CDR3 length: 14 amino acids. The J segment lost 2 bases and the V segment lost 3 bases, leaving 0 bases of the junction unmatched. The CDR3 protein is CASSLDRGNQPQHF. The CDR3 DNA is TGTGCCAGCAGCTTGGACAGGGGCAATCAGCCCCAGCATTTT.

V is TRBV4-1 and J is TRBJ1-2, with 10 bases that match TRBD1. The J segment lost 7 bases and the V segment lost 3 bases, leaving 11 bases of the junction unmatched. Germline V lookup: CDR1 MGHRA, CDR2 YSYEKL. The CDR3 totals 16 residues. Here the CDR3 reads CASSQGTGQGISGYTF. CDR3 bases: TGCGCCAGCAGCCAGGGTACGGGACAGGGGATTTCTGGCTACACCTTC.

With regard to this clone: Other DNA sequences within the sample encode an identical CDR3. The gene calls are TRBV7-9 and TRBJ1-5, with D possibly being TRBD1 (6 bases). Germline V gene sequence: CDR1 SEHNR, CDR2 FQNEAQ (reference sequence). V was cut by 5 bases and J by 4 bases, with 9 bases left in between. CDR3 length equals 13 residues. The CDR3 sequence is CASSPTGNQPQHF. CDR3 in DNA: TGTGCCAGCAGCCCGACAGGAAATCAGCCCCAGCATTTT.